These T cell receptor beta chains were read from a single sample in a study of neurological immune-mediated disorders. Using its own MiXCR run on the 5' RACE reads, TCRdb lists one record per CDR3 protein. The table includes 20,000 to 25,000 distinct CDR3 sequences, 10% to 15% detected once. The sample taken for sequencing was PBMCs. All receptors derive from a woman aged 55-69 years with HTLV-1-associated myelopathy (HAM/TSP). The CDR3 runs from the conserved cysteine through the conserved F or W. A D gene is named only where the DNA matches it firmly. For some rows the clone size is stated as once, few or many, or as a class when expanded; others skip it.

J gene	clone size	V gene	D gene	CDR3 protein	CDR3 DNA
TRBJ1-5	many	TRBV5-5	TRBD1	CASSPDRGLGWPQHF	TGTGCCAGCAGCCCGGACAGGGGTCTTGGTTGGCCCCAGCATTTT
TRBJ2-3	many	TRBV12-3/TRBV12-4	.	CASGVAGTDTQYF	TGTGCCAGTGGGGTGGCAGGCACAGATACGCAGTATTTT
TRBJ2-7	many	TRBV5-4	TRBD1	CASSSAGGLRYEQYF	TGTGCCAGCAGCTCTGCAGGGGGCCTAAGGTACGAGCAGTACTTC
TRBJ1-5	many	TRBV10-3	.	CAISAGSNSNQPQHF	TGTGCCATCAGTGCCGGGTCGAATAGCAATCAGCCCCAGCATTTT
TRBJ2-7	many	TRBV5-1	.	CASSLASGSSYEQYF	TGCGCCAGCAGCTTGGCCAGTGGGAGCTCCTACGAGCAGTACTTC
TRBJ2-3	medium-sized	TRBV7-2	.	CVSSVSGARTDTQYF	TGTGTCAGCAGCGTTAGCGGAGCTCGCACAGATACGCAGTATTTT
TRBJ1-1	many	TRBV29-1	.	CSVGQPNTEAFF	TGCAGCGTTGGTCAGCCGAACACTGAAGCTTTCTTT
TRBJ2-7	many	TRBV3-1	TRBD2	CASSRGGSDEQYF	TGTGCCAGCAGTCGGGGAGGGTCCGACGAGCAGTACTTC
TRBJ2-3	many	TRBV4-2	.	CASSQDPRGALNTQYF	TGTGCCAGCAGCCAAGATCCCCGCGGGGCCCTTAATACGCAGTATTTT
TRBJ2-3	.	TRBV29-1	TRBD1	CSVAGTGSTDTQYF	TGCAGCGTTGCCGGGACAGGGAGCACAGATACGCAGTATTTT
TRBJ1-1	many	TRBV20-1	TRBD1	CSARPGTGGREAFF	TGCAGTGCTAGGCCGGGGACAGGGGGCCGGGAAGCTTTCTTT
TRBJ2-5	.	TRBV1	.	CTSSQETAASGGETQYF	TGCACCAGCAGCCAAGAAACGGCCGCTAGCGGTGGGGAGACCCAGTACTTC
TRBJ1-4	many	TRBV5-1	.	CASSLQGLNEKLFF	TGCGCCAGCAGCTTGCAGGGCTTAAATGAAAAACTGTTTTTT
TRBJ1-1	many	TRBV3-1	.	CASSQPQGVNTEAFF	TGTGCCAGCAGCCAACCCCAGGGAGTGAACACTGAAGCTTTCTTT
TRBJ2-7	many	TRBV29-1	.	CSVEAGDHEQYF	TGCAGCGTTGAGGCAGGGGACCACGAGCAGTACTTC
TRBJ2-3	many	TRBV20-1	.	CSARRSTDTQYF	TGCAGTGCTAGACGCAGCACAGATACGCAGTATTTT
TRBJ2-1	many	TRBV7-2	TRBD2	CASSRPGTSGLNEQFF	TGTGCCAGCAGCCGACCCGGGACTAGCGGTCTCAATGAGCAGTTCTTC
TRBJ2-1	few	TRBV7-9	TRBD2	CASSLETSGNNEQFF	TGTGCCAGCAGCTTAGAGACTAGCGGGAACAATGAGCAGTTCTTC
TRBJ1-3	.	TRBV13	.	CASSPDGGNTIYF	TGTGCCAGCAGCCCAGACGGGGGAAACACCATATATTTT
TRBJ2-7	many	TRBV7-2	.	CASRTGFGGEQYF	TGTGCCAGCAGGACGGGGTTCGGCGGCGAGCAGTACTTC
TRBJ1-6	many	TRBV6-5	.	CASSYRIGYPLHF	TGTGCCAGCAGTTACAGAATAGGGTATCCCCTCCACTTT
TRBJ1-3	many	TRBV11-3	.	CASSLLGAVGNTIYF	TGTGCCAGCAGCTTATTGGGGGCAGTCGGAAACACCATATATTTT
TRBJ1-1	many	TRBV5-4	TRBD1	CASSLGTGEANTEAFF	TGTGCCAGCAGCTTAGGGACAGGGGAGGCGAACACTGAAGCTTTCTTT
TRBJ2-2	.	TRBV6-2/TRBV6-3	.	CASRIRGNYAGELFF	TGTGCCAGCAGGATAAGAGGGAACTATGCCGGGGAGCTGTTTTTT
TRBJ1-1	many	TRBV20-1	.	CSARVQGGEAFF	TGCAGTGCTAGAGTGCAGGGAGGAGAAGCTTTCTTT
TRBJ1-2	few	TRBV7-9	.	CASSFYICSATIQGYGYTF	.
TRBJ1-2	.	TRBV20-1	TRBD1	CSASSGQGGGYTF	TGCAGTGCTTCGTCGGGACAGGGTGGTGGTTACACCTTC
TRBJ1-2	medium-sized	TRBV29-1	.	CSVGGTGTLGYTF	TGCAGCGTGGGGGGAACAGGGACGCTTGGCTACACCTTC
TRBJ2-1	few	TRBV19	TRBD2	CASSIASGIYNEQFF	TGTGCCAGTAGTATAGCTAGCGGGATCTACAATGAGCAGTTCTTC
TRBJ2-2	many	TRBV12-3/TRBV12-4	.	CASRRTGELFF	TGTGCCAGCAGGAGGACCGGGGAGCTGTTTTTT
TRBJ1-3	many	TRBV29-1	.	CSVLISSGNTIYF	TGCAGCGTCCTTATTTCCTCTGGAAACACCATATATTTT
TRBJ2-3	many	TRBV18	.	CASSPPRKSTDTQYF	TGTGCCAGCTCACCCCCCCGGAAGAGCACAGATACGCAGTATTTT
TRBJ2-3	many	TRBV5-6	TRBD2	CASSLARGRYDTQYF	TGTGCCAGCAGCTTGGCGCGCGGGAGATATGATACGCAGTATTTT
TRBJ2-7	.	TRBV20-1	TRBD2	CSARVRREGPYEQYF	TGCAGTGCTAGAGTTCGGCGGGAGGGACCCTACGAGCAGTACTTC
TRBJ2-1	.	TRBV20-1	.	CSASRLLGGTYNEQFF	TGCAGTGCTAGCCGTTTGCTAGGCGGGACCTACAATGAGCAGTTCTTC
TRBJ2-6	many	TRBV29-1	TRBD1	CSAVGRDRGSGGANVLTF	TGCAGCGCCGTGGGCCGAGACAGGGGATCAGGTGGGGCCAACGTCCTGACTTTC
TRBJ1-1	.	TRBV30	.	CAWRTRQDTEAFF	TGTGCCTGGAGAACTCGGCAGGACACTGAAGCTTTCTTT
TRBJ2-6	few	TRBV5-6	.	CASSFGSSGANVLTF	TGTGCCAGCAGCTTTGGGAGCTCTGGGGCCAACGTCCTGACTTTC
TRBJ2-5	medium-sized	TRBV2	TRBD1	CASSIDRVETQYF	TGTGCCAGCAGTATCGACAGGGTTGAGACCCAGTACTTC
TRBJ2-6	many	TRBV4-3	.	CASSQDYPSGANVLTF	TGCGCCAGCAGCCAAGACTACCCCTCTGGGGCCAACGTCCTGACTTTC
TRBJ1-2	many	TRBV29-1	.	CSVDGQANYGYTF	TGCAGCGTTGACGGGCAAGCTAACTATGGCTACACCTTC
TRBJ2-2	many	TRBV7-2	.	CASPWGRELFF	TGTGCCAGCCCATGGGGCAGGGAGCTGTTTTTT
TRBJ2-3	few	TRBV9	TRBD2	CASSLSGGFSTDTQYF	TGTGCCAGCAGCCTTAGCGGGGGGTTTAGCACAGATACGCAGTATTTT
TRBJ1-1	.	TRBV5-1	.	CASSLLVENTEAFF	TGCGCCAGCAGCTTGCTTGTCGAGAACACTGAAGCTTTCTTT
TRBJ1-3	few	TRBV30	.	CAWRAGSRGNTIYF	TGTGCCTGGAGAGCAGGGTCCCGTGGAAACACCATATATTTT
TRBJ1-2	medium-sized	TRBV20-1	TRBD1	CSASRQGGGYTF	TGCAGTGCTAGTCGACAGGGTGGTGGTTACACCTTC
TRBJ2-1	few	TRBV5-4	TRBD2	CASSLPVGTSGREQFF	TGTGCCAGCAGCTTGCCGGTCGGGACTAGCGGGAGGGAGCAGTTCTTC
TRBJ2-2	many	TRBV10-2	.	CASNPAEGNTGELFF	TGCGCCAGCAACCCAGCGGAAGGGAACACCGGGGAGCTGTTTTTT
TRBJ1-2	many	TRBV20-1	.	CSASIAGTGGYTF	TGCAGTGCTAGTATTGCAGGGACGGGTGGCTACACCTTC
TRBJ1-2	many	TRBV7-9	.	CASSFRDYGYTF	TGTGCCAGCAGCTTCCGGGACTATGGCTACACCTTC